The next 21 T cell receptor beta chains were all read from a single sample in a study of post-analysis software for immune sequencing data. Study observations and caveats: TRBV segments more frequent in patients than in controls numbered several and included TRBV5-6, TRBV5-1 and TRBV20-1.

These TCRs are of unknown antigen specificity. Researchers reported that TCR beta cDNA libraries carried unique molecular identifiers. MiXCR, run by TCRdb on the PCR reads, gives a single entry per CDR3 protein. The sample includes hundreds of thousands of distinct CDR3 sequences, roughly 27% of them seen just once. Specimen: blood. The receptors shown here come from a girl aged 10 to 17 with multiple sclerosis.

This clonotype was counted at least ten times. The rearrangement uses TRBV11-2 and TRBJ2-5; D is possibly TRBD1 (6 bases). CDR3 length: 13 residues. Per the germline V gene, CDR1 is SGHAT and CDR2 is FQNNGV. Between the trimmed V and J ends, which lost 5 bases and 10 bases, there was a span of 17 bases. DNA for the CDR3: TGTGCCAGCAGCCCCACAGGGTACGGTCGCCAGTACTTC. Amino acid sequence: CASSPTGYGRQYF.

The chain links TRBV20-1 to TRBJ2-1; possibly TRBD2 for D (5 bases). The germline CDR1 and CDR2 sequences are DFQATT and SNEGSKA (reference sequence). V dropped 2 bases and J dropped 12 bases, with 11 bases sitting between them. There are 11 residues in the CDR3. CDR3 DNA: TGCAGTGCTAGATCGCGGGCGGGGCAGTTCTTC. Translating gives CSARSRAGQFF.

This sequence joins TRBV20-1 and TRBJ2-3; TRBD1 matches at 9 bases. Germline V CDR1 and CDR2: DFQATT, SNEGSKA (reference sequence). The J segment lost 4 bases and the V segment lost 6 bases, leaving 8 bases of the junction unmatched. The CDR3 has 14 amino acids. This CDR3 reads CSAAGTGLPDTQYF. CDR3 nucleotides: TGCAGTGCGGCCGGGACAGGGCTCCCAGATACGCAGTATTTT.

This clonotype was detected once. A much larger clonotype is one base distant, so this may be a read error. The V gene is TRBV29-1, the J gene TRBJ2-5, with D possibly being TRBD2 (5 bases). The CDR3 is 14 amino acids. Germline V gene sequence: CDR1 SQVTM, CDR2 ANQGSEA. The CDR3 spells CSVEDWAAGETEYF. CDR3 sequence (DNA): TGCAGCGTTGAAGATTGGGCAGCCGGGGAGACCGAGTACTTC.

The gene calls are TRBV7-9 and TRBJ2-7; 10 bases line up with TRBD1. V shed 5 bases and J 5 bases; nucleotides not matched to a gene: 6. The CDR3 runs 14 residues. CDR1 is SEHNR, CDR2 FQNEAQ, per germline (reference sequence). The CDR3, as DNA: TGTGCCAGCAGCCCGGGACAGGGGATTGACGAGCAGTACTTC. Encoded protein: CASSPGQGIDEQYF.

The CDR3 DNA follows: TGTGCCAGCAGCTTGCGGGGGCCAAGCACAGATACGCAGTATTTT. This encodes CASSLRGPSTDTQYF. V is TRBV7-2 and J is TRBJ2-3, with a possible D match to TRBD2 (7 bases). CDR1 is SGHTA, CDR2 FQGNSA, per germline. CDR3 size: 15 residues. V dropped 3 bases and J dropped 0 bases, with 10 bases sitting between them.

The chain is built from TRBV10-3 and TRBJ2-7, with 10 bases fitting TRBD1. Germline CDR1 is ENHRY and CDR2 is SYGVKD. The CDR3 is 15 residues long. Trimming cost V 4 bases and J 2 bases; bases outside gene matches: 5. CDR3 in DNA: TGTGCCATCAGTGGCTCGGGACAGGGGACCTACGAGCAGTACTTC. Its protein is CAISGSGQGTYEQYF.

This clonotype was seen more than once but under ten times. This sequence joins TRBV6-2 or TRBV6-3 and TRBJ2-7; 7 bases align to TRBD2. CDR1 and CDR2 from the germline V gene are MNHEY and SVGEGT. There are 15 residues in the CDR3. The V segment lost 6 bases and the J segment 3 bases; nucleotides outside the gene matches: 11. This CDR3 reads CASSPYPRENYEQYF. In nucleotides, the CDR3 is TGTGCCAGCAGCCCATACCCGCGGGAGAACTACGAGCAGTACTTC.

This clonotype was seen only a few times. The chain uses TRBV12-3 or TRBV12-4 and TRBJ2-1; 9 bases agree with TRBD1. The J segment lost 4 bases and the V segment lost 6 bases, leaving 4 bases of the junction unmatched. This CDR3 is 14 amino acids long. The chain's CDR3 is CASRGTGRYNEQFF. The DNA of the CDR3 is TGTGCCAGCAGGGGGACAGGGAGATACAATGAGCAGTTCTTC.

The rearrangement links TRBV4-1 to TRBJ2-3; no definite D call. V was shortened by 3 bases and J by 6 bases, with 10 bases between the two germline ends. The CDR3 loop spans 13 amino acids. Per the germline V gene, CDR1 is MGHRA and CDR2 is YSYEKL. Here the CDR3 reads CASSQDRHDTQYF. The CDR3 DNA reads as TGCGCCAGCAGCCAGGACCGGCACGATACGCAGTATTTT.

The J gene is TRBJ1-6, the V gene TRBV9, with TRBD1 identical over 8 bases. Germline lookup yields CDR1 SGDLS and CDR2 YYNGEE. This CDR3 contains 14 residues. J gave up 10 bases and V 4 bases, and 7 bases lay outside the gene matches. CDR3 coding DNA: TGTGCCAGCAGCTTCACAGGGGGGGAATCACCCCTCCACTTT. Residues: CASSFTGGESPLHF.

This clonotype was found a few times. The V and J genes are TRBV25-1 and TRBJ2-2; 9 nucleotides line up with TRBD1. The ends lost 3 bases at V and 1 base at J; junction bases unmatched: 3. This CDR3 has 16 residues. The germline gives CDR1 MGHDK, CDR2 SYGVNS. The CDR3 DNA reads as TGTGCCAGCAGTGAGTCGGGACAGGGGAACACCGGGGAGCTGTTTTTT. Protein product: CASSESGQGNTGELFF.

There are many counts of this clonotype. The CDR3 here is CASSLGAGSETQYF. The CDR3 DNA reads as TGCGCCAGCAGCTTGGGGGCCGGGAGCGAGACCCAGTACTTC. The rearrangement uses TRBV5-1 and TRBJ2-5, with a tentative D call TRBD2 (6 bases). V gave up 0 bases and J gave up 5 bases, with 11 bases separating them. The germline V gene has CDR1 SGHRS and CDR2 YFSETQ. The CDR3 covers 14 residues.

The chain employs TRBV6-5 and TRBJ1-4; no clear D. Per germline, CDR1 MNHEY and CDR2 SVGAGI. Trimming took off 2 bases at V and 8 bases at J, with 6 bases between the two ends. The CDR3 consists of 12 residues. The CDR3 sequence: CASSYRREKLFF. CDR3 DNA sequence: TGTGCCAGCAGTTACCGGAGGGAAAAACTGTTTTTT.

The table lists this clonotype with a few counts. The rearrangement links TRBV27 to TRBJ1-1; 7 nucleotides match TRBD1. Germline V gene data show CDR1 as MNHEY and CDR2 as SMNVEV (reference sequence). V was pared by 8 bases and J by 6 bases, with 6 bases of the junction left unmatched. The CDR3 contains 12 residues. CDR3 amino acids: CASGRQGSEAFF. CDR3 DNA sequence: TGTGCCAGCGGGCGACAGGGTTCTGAAGCTTTCTTT.

Remarks on this clonotype: Just one base apart from a much larger clone, this may be a read error. This rearrangement joins TRBV4-1 to TRBJ2-1; no reliable D call. CDR1 MGHRA and CDR2 YSYEKL come from the germline V gene. This CDR3 has 15 residues. The CDR3 nucleotides read TGCGCCAGCAGCCCAGAATTGGGATTTTACAATGAGCGGTTCTTC. It translates to CASSPELGFYNERFF.

This clonotype was counted between two and nine times. The gene calls are TRBV6-5 and TRBJ2-3; 7 bases are a match to TRBD2. Germline V gene lookup returns CDR1 MNHEY and CDR2 SVGAGI. The CDR3 extends over 15 amino acids. The V and J ends lost 2 bases and 3 bases, in that order; junction bases with no gene match: 5. This CDR3 is CASSYGAGETDTQYF. CDR3 DNA sequence: TGTGCCAGCAGTTACGGTGCGGGAGAAACAGATACGCAGTATTTT.

V usage is TRBV6-5 and J usage is TRBJ2-7; 9 bases map to TRBD1. The germline CDR1 and CDR2 sequences are MNHEY and SVGAGI. The length of the CDR3 is 14 residues. Losses at the gene ends were 5 bases for V and 5 bases for J; bases not matched to a gene: 7. CDR3 sequence reads: CASSAQGARDEQYF. The DNA for the CDR3 is TGTGCCAGCAGTGCACAGGGGGCTCGCGACGAGCAGTACTTC.

The chain is built from TRBV12-3 or TRBV12-4 and TRBJ1-1; 8 bases line up with TRBD1. V lost 6 bases, J lost 1 base, and 10 bases stayed unmatched. The CDR3 covers 16 residues. CDR3 sequence (DNA): TGTGCCAGCAGCCGACGGCTGGGACAGGAGAACACTGAAGCTTTCTTT. Translating it yields CASSRRLGQENTEAFF.

This CDR3 is CSVEGEGNPYEQYF. CDR3 coding DNA: TGCAGCGTTGAAGGGGAGGGGAACCCCTACGAGCAGTACTTC. The chain carries TRBV29-1 and TRBJ2-7; 7 bases map to TRBD2. The V and J ends lost 1 base and 2 bases, in that order; junction bases with no gene match: 5. Germline CDR1 is SQVTM and CDR2 is ANQGSEA. This CDR3 has 14 residues.

Only a few counts were recorded for this clonotype. The CDR3 protein is CSVAGTGVTEAFF. Written as DNA, the CDR3 is TGCAGCGTGGCCGGGACAGGGGTCACTGAAGCTTTCTTT. The chain joins TRBV29-1 to TRBJ1-1, with TRBD1 identical over 10 bases. The germline V gene encodes CDR1 SQVTM and CDR2 ANQGSEA. There are 13 residues in the CDR3. The V segment lost 6 bases and the J segment 4 bases; nucleotides outside the gene matches: 5.